The 14 T cell receptor beta chains reported below all come from one sample, sequenced in a study of blood T cell repertoires in COVID-19. Using immunoSEQ multiplex PCR, the repertoire was profiled, and TCRdb retains in-frame clones only, with some absent. The sample includes about 220,000 clones, roughly 84% of them seen just once. Sequencing was done on a sample of peripheral blood. These receptors all stem from a woman over 75 with acute or convalescent COVID-19.

The chain uses TRBV27 and TRBJ1-2, with D tentatively TRBD1 (5 bases). In germline, CDR1 is MNHEY, CDR2 SMNVEV (reference sequence). The CDR3 has 16 residues. V was cut by 5 bases and J by 3 bases, with 19 bases left in between. This CDR3 is CASSRSGSLSHYGYTF. Written as DNA, the CDR3 is TGTGCCAGCAGTCGATCAGGGTCCCTTTCGCACTATGGCTACACCTTC.

This clone has just a few counts. V and J are TRBV5-4 and TRBJ1-3; D is ambiguous. Trimming left V 0 bases short and J 0 bases short, with 7 bases between. There are 15 residues in the CDR3. CDR1 and CDR2 from the germline V gene are SGHNT and YYREEE (reference sequence). CDR3 in amino acids: CASSLVGSSGNTIYF. In nucleotides, the CDR3 is TGTGCCAGCAGCTTGGTGGGGAGCTCTGGAAACACCATATATTTT.

This clone was picked up one time. CDR3: CAWSVQDRSTYEQYF. DNA of the CDR3: TGTGCCTGGAGTGTACAGGACAGGTCCACCTACGAGCAGTACTTC. The chain joins TRBV30 to TRBJ2-7; 7 nucleotides align to TRBD1. This CDR3 contains 15 residues. Looked up from germline, CDR1 is GTSNPN and CDR2 is SVGIG (reference sequence). V gave up 0 bases and J gave up 2 bases; unmatched junction bases: 7.

This chain connects TRBV28 to TRBJ2-1, with D possibly TRBD2 on 5 matching bases. Trimming shortened V by 5 bases and J by 10 bases, and 18 bases separated the two germline ends. Germline V gives CDR1 MDHEN, CDR2 SYDVKM. The CDR3 has 14 residues. The CDR3 DNA follows: TGTGCCAGCAGTCAGGACGGGGTGCGGTGGGAGCAGTTCTTC. Translation: CASSQDGVRWEQFF.

The chain links TRBV3-1 (or the pseudogene TRBV3-2) to TRBJ1-1; D is possibly TRBD1 (5 bases). Germline V gene data show CDR1 as LGHDT and CDR2 as YNNKEL (reference sequence). The V gene lost 4 bases and the J gene lost 0 bases, with 9 bases spanning the gap. This CDR3 spans 14 amino acids. CDR3 loop: CASSPRTMNTEAFF. The CDR3 coding sequence is TGTGCCAGCAGCCCGCGGACAATGAACACTGAAGCTTTCTTT.

The V call is TRBV4-2, the J call TRBJ2-3; TRBD2 agrees at 10 bases. The CDR3 consists of 16 residues. Germline values: CDR1 LGHNA, CDR2 YNFKEQ. V shed 2 bases and J 3 bases; nucleotides not matched to a gene: 5. CDR3 protein: CASSQIAGGPTDTQYF. Written as DNA, the CDR3 is TGTGCCAGCAGCCAAATAGCGGGGGGCCCAACAGATACGCAGTATTTT.

The chain carries TRBV3-1 (or the pseudogene TRBV3-2) and TRBJ2-2, with TRBD1 identical over 10 bases. The CDR3 loop spans 18 amino acids. V shed 1 base, J shed 3 bases, and the junction held 8 bases outside the gene matches. The V gene's germline CDR1 is LGHDT and CDR2 YNNKEL (reference sequence). The CDR3 sequence is CASSQGQGAWSDTGELFF. Written as DNA, the CDR3 is TGTGCCAGCAGCCAAGGACAGGGGGCTTGGTCGGACACCGGGGAGCTGTTTTTT.

This clone was picked up one time. This rearrangement joins TRBV30 to TRBJ2-7, with 9 bases fitting TRBD1. J was trimmed by 7 bases and V by 4 bases; bases with no gene match: 14. The CDR3 consists of 15 residues. In germline, CDR1 is GTSNPN, CDR2 SVGIG (reference sequence). Here the CDR3 reads CAWNGTGFGGREQYF. The CDR3 nucleotides read TGTGCCTGGAATGGGACAGGGTTTGGAGGGAGGGAGCAGTACTTC.

The V gene is TRBV12-3 or TRBV12-4, the J gene TRBJ2-3; the D is unclear. The germline V and J ends were trimmed by 4 bases and 2 bases, with 4 bases remaining between them. CDR3 length: 12 residues. CDR3 nucleotide sequence: TGTGCCAGCAGTTCCGTCACAGATACGCAGTATTTT. Encoded protein: CASSSVTDTQYF.

The chain links TRBV19 to TRBJ2-7, with unresolved D. The V gene lost 6 bases and the J gene lost 7 bases, with 19 bases spanning the gap. The germline V gene has CDR1 LNHDA and CDR2 SQIVND (reference sequence). This CDR3 region has 14 residues. The CDR3 DNA is TGTGCCAGTAGATCCTCCTTCGAGCGCCCGGAGCAGTACTTC. This encodes CASRSSFERPEQYF. The variable domain in full, with the rest retrieved from reference TRBV19 and TRBJ2-7, is DGGITQSPKYLFRKEGQNVTLSCEQNLNHDAMYWYRQDPGQGLRLIYYSQIVNDFQKGDIAEGYSVSREKKESFPLTVTSAQKNPTAFYLCASRSSFERPEQYFGPGTRLTVT.

The chain uses TRBV29-1 and TRBJ1-2; D gene ambiguous. Trimming stripped 2 bases from V and 4 bases from J, with 5 bases between. The length of the CDR3 is 11 residues. Germline CDR1 and CDR2: SQVTM and ANQGSEA. CDR3 DNA sequence: TGCAGCGTTGAATTCAGCTATGGCTACACCTTC. Its protein is CSVEFSYGYTF.

In DNA form, the CDR3 reads TGTGCCAGTAGTCCTTCCCTGACACAGCCCCAGCATTTT. Amino acid sequence: CASSPSLTQPQHF. The genes are TRBV19 and TRBJ1-5; D unresolved. CDR1 is LNHDA, CDR2 SQIVND, per germline (reference sequence). The CDR3 covers 13 residues. Deletions cut 5 bases from V and 7 bases from J, with 12 bases between.

This rearrangement joins TRBV6-2 or TRBV6-3 to TRBJ2-7, with TRBD1 matching over 8 bases. V lost 1 base to trimming and J lost 6 bases; unmatched junction nucleotides: 2. This CDR3 has 13 amino acids. Germline CDR1 reads MNHEY; CDR2 reads SVGEGT. The CDR3 region has the DNA TGTGCCAGCAGTTACTTGACAGGGGCCGAGCAGTACTTC. This sequence encodes CASSYLTGAEQYF.

The rearrangement joins TRBV2 to TRBJ1-5, with 7 bases that match TRBD1. CDR3 size: 15 residues. CDR1 and CDR2 (germline): SNHLY, FYNNEI. Germline trimming cut 7 bases from V and 0 bases from J; bases unmatched to any gene: 6. DNA of the CDR3: TGTGCCAGCATGACAGGGACCCTTAGCAATCAGCCCCAGCATTTT. This sequence encodes CASMTGTLSNQPQHF.